This T cell receptor beta chain appears in the sequencing data of a study of Ad26.COV2.S vaccination and SARS-CoV-2 variants. Study as a whole: Ad26.COV2.S shots went into the muscle once or twice, 56 days apart.

TCRdb's table, derived via immunoSEQ multiplex PCR, lists solely in-frame clones and lacks some. The sample yields some 410,000 clones, about 92% seen once. Treatment specified: some 20 received Ad26.COV2.S at low or high dose, single or two shots; about 5 received placebo; per-sample allocation not given. Samples analyzed were those drawn on day 63 after the first vaccine or placebo injection. The material was peripheral blood, obtained in a trial of Ad26.COV2.S vaccine versus placebo. The sequence was collected from a person between 18 and 60 years old who received the Ad26.COV2.S COVID-19 vaccine or a placebo.

CDR3 amino acids: CASSEGGGRLPAFF. The DNA for the CDR3 is TGTGCCAGCAGTGAAGGCGGGGGCAGATTACCGGCTTTCTTT. The chain couples TRBV6-1 to TRBJ1-1, with a weak D call TRBD1 (6 bases). Germline-derived CDR1 and CDR2 are MNHNS and SASEGT. CDR3 length equals 14 residues. V was trimmed by 1 base and J by 11 bases, leaving 17 bases between them.